Shown below are 32 T cell receptor beta chains from a single sample sequenced in a study of identical twins. MiXCR, run by TCRdb on the 5' RACE reads, gives a single entry per CDR3 protein. The table lists hundreds of thousands of distinct CDR3 sequences, around a sixth of them singletons. The sample also formed part of further work on T cells expressing NK-cell markers.

The sample comprised PBMCs. These TCRs come from a woman under 30 in good health.

In this sample, this clonotype turned up a few times. The chain carries TRBV5-1 and TRBJ1-1; D remains unclear. This CDR3 contains 14 residues. Germline assignment: CDR1 SGHRS and CDR2 YFSETQ. The V and J ends lost 0 bases and 1 base respectively, with 7 bases between them. For the CDR3, the DNA is TGCGCCAGCAGCTTGGATTGGGAGAACACTGAAGCTTTCTTT. Residues: CASSLDWENTEAFF.

Only a few counts were recorded for this clonotype. The rearrangement uses TRBV12-3 or TRBV12-4 and TRBJ2-6, with unresolved D. Trimming removed 7 bases from V and 2 bases from J, with 9 bases in between. The CDR3 runs 14 residues. CDR3 protein: CASTRLAGANVLTF. The CDR3 DNA reads as TGTGCCAGCACCCGCCTAGCTGGGGCCAACGTCCTGACTTTC.

J is TRBJ2-7 and V is TRBV18; D call uncertain. Per germline, CDR1 KGHSH and CDR2 LQKENI. This CDR3 is 14 amino acids long. The ends were cut back, 0 bases at V and 7 bases at J, with 13 bases in the middle. The CDR3, as DNA: TGTGCCAGCTCACCACCTGGTGGCAGGAAGGAGCAGTACTTC. Translating it yields CASSPPGGRKEQYF.

This clonotype was observed a handful of times. The gene calls are TRBV18 and TRBJ2-1; 8 nucleotides match TRBD2. Germline V CDR1 and CDR2: KGHSH, LQKENI. The J segment lost 7 bases and the V segment lost 3 bases, leaving 14 bases of the junction unmatched. This CDR3 is built from 17 residues. CDR3 DNA sequence: TGTGCCAGCTCACCCTATAGCGGGGCTCCAACGAGGAATGAGCAGTTCTTC. It translates to CASSPYSGAPTRNEQFF. The full variable domain, in which reference TRBV18 and TRBJ2-1 provide the parts outside the CDR3, is NAGVMQNPRHLVRRRGQEARLRCSPMKGHSHVYWYRQLPEEGLKFMVYLQKENIIDESGMPKERFSAEFPKEGPSILRIQQVVRGDSAAYFCASSPYSGAPTRNEQFFGPGTRLTVL.

V is TRBV15 and J is TRBJ2-7, with D unresolved. The ends were cut back, 1 base at V and 4 bases at J, with 11 bases in the middle. Looked up from germline, CDR1 is LNHNV and CDR2 is YYDKDF (reference sequence). The CDR3 loop spans 14 amino acids. CDR3 nucleotides: TGTGCCACCAGCAGAGCCCAACAAGGGTACGAGCAGTACTTC. It translates to CATSRAQQGYEQYF. Looking up the rest from reference TRBV15 and TRBJ2-7 gives the full variable domain: DAMVIQNPRYQVTQFGKPVTLSCSQTLNHNVMYWYQQKSSQAPKLLFHYYDKDFNNEADTPDNFQSRRPNTSFCFLDIRSPGLGDTAMYLCATSRAQQGYEQYFGPGTRLTVT.

The rearrangement links TRBV18 to TRBJ2-7, with 7 bases aligning to TRBD1. Germline CDR1 and CDR2: KGHSH and LQKENI. This CDR3 comprises 15 residues. V was clipped by 4 bases and J by 1 base; unmatched bases: 7. For the CDR3, the DNA is TGTGCCAGCTCACTTACATCGACAGGGTCCTACGAGCAGTACTTC. It is translated as CASSLTSTGSYEQYF.

The sample holds many counts of this clonotype. This sequence joins TRBV27 and TRBJ2-1; possibly TRBD2 for D (5 bases). Germline CDR1 reads MNHEY; CDR2 reads SMNVEV (reference sequence). The CDR3 length is 15 residues. The ends were cut back, 4 bases at V and 4 bases at J, with 14 bases in the middle. This CDR3 reads CASSSPAEPYNEQFF. The CDR3, as DNA: TGTGCCAGCAGTTCCCCAGCGGAACCGTACAATGAGCAGTTCTTC.

This clonotype came up a few times. V gene TRBV12-3 or TRBV12-4 combines with J gene TRBJ2-3, with TRBD2 as a possible D gene (6 bases). Trimming pared 1 base from V and 6 bases from J, leaving 17 bases between. The CDR3 length is 16 residues. The CDR3 DNA is TGTGCCAGCAGTTTAGGGGAGACGGGACTTGTGGATACGCAGTATTTT. Protein sequence: CASSLGETGLVDTQYF.

The V call is TRBV21-1, the J call TRBJ2-5. TRBV21-1 is a known pseudogene. This CDR3 spans 16 amino acids. The DNA for the CDR3 is TGTGCCAGCAGCAAAACGGGAACTTCGGGTCGAGAGACCCAGTACTTC. This translates into CASSKTGTSGRETQYF.

The chain joins TRBV10-3 to TRBJ2-7, with 9 positions matching TRBD1. CDR3 length: 12 amino acids. Germline V lookup: CDR1 ENHRY, CDR2 SYGVKD. V lost 6 bases, J lost 6 bases, and 3 bases stayed unmatched. The CDR3 DNA reads TGTGCCATCAGGGGGACAGGGATCGAGCAGTACTTC. It encodes CAIRGTGIEQYF.

This clonotype was seen only a few times. The chain joins TRBV18 to TRBJ1-5; TRBD1 aligns across 7 bases. The trim removed 3 bases at V and 3 bases at J, leaving 2 bases unmatched. This CDR3 is built from 14 residues. Per germline, CDR1 KGHSH and CDR2 LQKENI. Here the CDR3 reads CASSPTGNNQPQHF. CDR3 sequence (DNA): TGTGCCAGCTCACCGACAGGGAACAATCAGCCCCAGCATTTT.

This clonotype was seen at least ten times. The rearrangement joins TRBV12-3 or TRBV12-4 to TRBJ1-3; D call uncertain. V shed 5 bases and J shed 0 bases, with 11 bases lying between them. CDR3 size: 15 residues. In nucleotides, the CDR3 is TGTGCCAGCAGTCATACACGTCTCTCTGGAAACACCATATATTTT. This sequence encodes CASSHTRLSGNTIYF.

This clonotype showed up just a few times. The J gene is TRBJ2-7, the V gene TRBV4-3; D possibly corresponds to TRBD1 (5 bases). CDR1 and CDR2 (germline): LGHNA, YSLEER. The CDR3 runs to 15 residues. V gave up 2 bases and J gave up 3 bases, with 14 bases separating them. In nucleotides, the CDR3 is TGCGCCAGCAGCCAATGGTCACAGGTCGACTACGAGCAGTACTTC. Its protein is CASSQWSQVDYEQYF.

This rearrangement joins TRBV21-1 to TRBJ1-4; TRBD1 is the table's D call, not checked against the DNA. TRBV21-1 is termed a pseudogene. The CDR3 loop spans 15 amino acids. This CDR3 reads CASSKHRSTNEKLFF. CDR3 in DNA: TGTGCCAGCAGCAAGCACAGGTCTACTAATGAAAAACTGTTTTTT.

This clonotype was found a few times. The chain combines TRBV12-3 or TRBV12-4 with TRBJ2-3; D ambiguous. This CDR3 has 13 residues. The V and J ends lost 6 bases and 2 bases respectively, with 9 bases between them. This CDR3 reads CASSGTYTDTQYF. In nucleotides, the CDR3 is TGTGCCAGCAGCGGTACCTACACAGATACGCAGTATTTT.

The rearrangement joins TRBV7-2 to TRBJ2-7, with TRBD2 matching over 10 bases. This CDR3 comprises 15 residues. Germline trimming cut 6 bases from V and 0 bases from J; bases unmatched to any gene: 5. Germline lookup yields CDR1 SGHTA and CDR2 FQGNSA. CDR3 sequence (DNA): TGTGCCAGCAGGCTGACTAGCGGGCCCTCCTACGAGCAGTACTTC. It is translated as CASRLTSGPSYEQYF.

The chain combines TRBV25-1 with TRBJ2-7; TRBD1 matches 7 bases. The CDR3 loop spans 15 amino acids. V lost 7 bases, J lost 2 bases, and 11 bases stayed unmatched. CDR1 is MGHDK, CDR2 SYGVNS, per germline. CDR3 loop: CASTLGTEGTYEQYF. In nucleotides, the CDR3 is TGTGCCAGCACCTTGGGGACAGAGGGGACCTACGAGCAGTACTTC.

This clonotype occurred a few times. V is TRBV5-1 and J is TRBJ2-1; a possible D gene is TRBD1 (5 bases). CDR1 is SGHRS, CDR2 YFSETQ, per germline. Trimming shortened V by 1 base and J by 0 bases, and 8 bases separated the two germline ends. This CDR3 has 15 residues. The CDR3 region has the DNA TGCGCCAGCAGCTTGTTACAGGACTCCTACAATGAGCAGTTCTTC. It codes for CASSLLQDSYNEQFF. The variable domain in full, with the rest retrieved from reference TRBV5-1 and TRBJ2-1, is KAGVTQTPRYLIKTRGQQVTLSCSPISGHRSVSWYQQTPGQGLQFLFEYFSETQRNKGNFPGRFSGRQFSNSRSEMNVSTLELGDSALYLCASSLLQDSYNEQFFGPGTRLTVL.

This rearrangement joins TRBV3-1 to TRBJ1-1; D perhaps matches TRBD1 (5 bases). CDR3 length equals 17 residues. The germline V and J ends were trimmed by 4 bases and 3 bases, with 21 bases remaining between them. Germline V CDR1 and CDR2: LGHDT, YNNKEL (reference sequence). The DNA for the CDR3 is TGTGCCAGCAGCCCCCACAGGCGCTCCGGGGGGTACACTGAAGCTTTCTTT. It encodes CASSPHRRSGGYTEAFF.

The table lists this clonotype with a few counts. The chain has TRBV18 and TRBJ2-5; no clear D. The germline V gene has CDR1 KGHSH and CDR2 LQKENI. V gave up 8 bases and J gave up 2 bases, with 12 bases separating them. There are 13 residues in the CDR3. The CDR3 region is CASNPRSQETQYF. In DNA, the CDR3 is TGTGCCAGCAACCCCCGTTCTCAAGAGACCCAGTACTTC. Filled out from reference TRBV18 and TRBJ2-5, the complete variable domain reads NAGVMQNPRHLVRRRGQEARLRCSPMKGHSHVYWYRQLPEEGLKFMVYLQKENIIDESGMPKERFSAEFPKEGPSILRIQQVVRGDSAAYFCASNPRSQETQYFGPGTRLLVL.

V gene TRBV20-1 combines with J gene TRBJ2-2; 9 bases line up with TRBD1. V trimming: 5 bases; J trimming: 5 bases; junction bases outside the gene matches: 6. This CDR3 has 14 residues. Germline CDR1 DFQATT, CDR2 SNEGSKA (reference sequence). The CDR3 loop reads CSAPGQGRTGELFF. The CDR3 DNA reads TGCAGTGCTCCGGGACAGGGCAGAACCGGGGAGCTGTTTTTT.

V and J are TRBV12-3 or TRBV12-4 and TRBJ2-1, with D unclear. The CDR3 loop spans 14 amino acids. The ends were cut back, 3 bases at V and 7 bases at J, with 13 bases in the middle. CDR3 sequence: CASSFPGPKNEQFF. The DNA of the CDR3 is TGTGCCAGCAGTTTCCCGGGTCCGAAAAATGAGCAGTTCTTC.

This clonotype was seen ten or more times. V gene TRBV28 combines with J gene TRBJ1-1; no reliable D call. The ends were cut back, 1 base at V and 2 bases at J, with 5 bases in the middle. CDR1 is MDHEN, CDR2 SYDVKM, per germline. The CDR3 contains 13 residues. The CDR3 DNA reads as TGTGCCAGCAGTTTATCATCCAACACTGAAGCTTTCTTT. This encodes CASSLSSNTEAFF.

This clonotype came up a few times. The chain combines TRBV11-2 with TRBJ2-7; D is unresolved. V dropped 1 base and J dropped 5 bases, with 6 bases sitting between them. The CDR3 loop spans 12 amino acids. Germline CDR1 SGHAT, CDR2 FQNNGV. CDR3 bases: TGTGCCAGCAGCTTAGTCATGGACGAGCAGTACTTC. This translates into CASSLVMDEQYF. The variable domain in full, completed from reference TRBV11-2 and TRBJ2-7, reads EAGVAQSPRYKIIEKRQSVAFWCNPISGHATLYWYQQILGQGPKLLIQFQNNGVVDDSQLPKDRFSAERLKGVDSTLKIQPAKLEDSAVYLCASSLVMDEQYFGPGTRLTVT.

This CDR3 reads CASSEGQGMNTEAFF. The DNA for the CDR3 is TGTGCCAGCAGCGAAGGACAGGGGATGAACACTGAAGCTTTCTTT. The genes are TRBV12-3 or TRBV12-4 and TRBJ1-1; 9 bases align to TRBD1. V lost 6 bases, J lost 0 bases, and 5 bases stayed unmatched. The CDR3 runs to 15 residues.

This clonotype appeared a few times. V usage is TRBV12-3 or TRBV12-4 and J usage is TRBJ1-1; no reliable D call. The CDR3 consists of 15 residues. The V and J ends lost 2 bases and 7 bases respectively, with 17 bases between them. The DNA for the CDR3 is TGTGCCAGCAGTTTAAACCCGGACGGATCCCTTGAAGCTTTCTTT. This translates into CASSLNPDGSLEAFF.

The chain recombines TRBV6-1 with TRBJ2-3; D is perhaps TRBD1 (7 bases). Germline assignment: CDR1 MNHNS and CDR2 SASEGT. The CDR3 spans 15 residues. V shed 6 bases and J shed 3 bases, with 16 bases lying between them. The CDR3, as DNA: TGTGCCAGCAGGGCCGCAGGGGGGTTGACAGATACGCAGTATTTT. Translation gives CASRAAGGLTDTQYF.

This chain joins TRBV7-9 and TRBJ2-4; TRBD2 aligns across 12 bases. The CDR3 runs 16 residues. Germline CDR1 SEHNR, CDR2 FQNEAQ (reference sequence). The V segment lost 6 bases and the J segment 3 bases; nucleotides outside the gene matches: 6. Here the CDR3 reads CASSPLAGGVKNIQYF. The CDR3 DNA is TGTGCCAGCAGTCCACTAGCGGGAGGAGTCAAAAACATTCAGTACTTC.

This clonotype has just a few counts. The rearrangement links TRBV12-3 or TRBV12-4 to TRBJ1-2; no clear D. There are 16 residues in the CDR3. The ends were cut back, 8 bases at V and 0 bases at J, with 19 bases in the middle. The CDR3: CASGRDYSTSNYGYTF. CDR3 bases: TGTGCCAGCGGGCGTGACTACAGCACGTCTAACTATGGCTACACCTTC.

The V call is TRBV18, the J call TRBJ2-1; 11 nucleotides match TRBD2. From germline, CDR1 is KGHSH and CDR2 LQKENI. V was clipped by 4 bases and J by 6 bases; unmatched bases: 5. CDR3 length: 15 residues. The CDR3 sequence: CASSQTSGTANEQFF. The CDR3 DNA reads TGTGCCAGCTCACAGACTAGCGGGACTGCCAATGAGCAGTTCTTC.

There are a few counts of this clonotype. The chain combines TRBV5-1 with TRBJ2-7, with 15 bases aligning to TRBD2. The ends lost 0 bases at V and 7 bases at J; junction bases unmatched: 2. The CDR3 extends over 15 amino acids. Germline V CDR1 and CDR2: SGHRS, YFSETQ. The CDR3 coding sequence is TGCGCCAGCAGCTTGGCCGGGACTAGCGGGAGGGAGCAGTACTTC. This translates into CASSLAGTSGREQYF.

The J gene is TRBJ1-1, the V gene TRBV5-1, with D unresolved. Germline assignment: CDR1 SGHRS and CDR2 YFSETQ. V dropped 2 bases and J dropped 6 bases, with 17 bases sitting between them. The CDR3 covers 15 residues. The CDR3 here is CASSFHRVAGPEAFF. In DNA form, the CDR3 reads TGCGCCAGCAGCTTCCACCGGGTTGCCGGTCCTGAAGCTTTCTTT.